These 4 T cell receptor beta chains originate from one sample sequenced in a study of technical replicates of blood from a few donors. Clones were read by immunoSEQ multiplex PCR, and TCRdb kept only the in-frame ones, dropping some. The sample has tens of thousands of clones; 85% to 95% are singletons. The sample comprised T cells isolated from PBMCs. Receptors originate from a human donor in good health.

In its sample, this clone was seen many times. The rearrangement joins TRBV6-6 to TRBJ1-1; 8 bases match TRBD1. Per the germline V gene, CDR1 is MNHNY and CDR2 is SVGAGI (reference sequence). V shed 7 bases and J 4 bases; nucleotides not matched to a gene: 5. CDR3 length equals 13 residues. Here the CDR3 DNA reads TGTGCCAGCACTAGACAGGGGATCACTGAAGCTTTCTTT. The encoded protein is CASTRQGITEAFF.

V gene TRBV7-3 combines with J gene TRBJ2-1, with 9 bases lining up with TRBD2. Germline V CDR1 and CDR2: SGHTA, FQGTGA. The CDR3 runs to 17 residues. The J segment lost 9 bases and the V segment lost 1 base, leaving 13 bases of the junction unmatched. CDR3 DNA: TGTGCCAGCAGCTTAAGAGGGCGGGAGGGCCTCCTAAGTGAGCAGTTCTTC. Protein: CASSLRGREGLLSEQFF.

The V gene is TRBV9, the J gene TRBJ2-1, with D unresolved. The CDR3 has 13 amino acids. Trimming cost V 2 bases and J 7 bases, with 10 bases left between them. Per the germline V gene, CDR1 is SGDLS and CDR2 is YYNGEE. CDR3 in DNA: TGTGCCAGCAGCGTTTCGGTAAGAAATGAGCAGTTCTTC. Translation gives CASSVSVRNEQFF.

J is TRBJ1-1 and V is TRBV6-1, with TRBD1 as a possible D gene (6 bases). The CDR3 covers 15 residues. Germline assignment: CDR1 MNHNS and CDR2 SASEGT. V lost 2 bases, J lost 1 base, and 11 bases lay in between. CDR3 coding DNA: TGTGCCAGCAGTGAATGGGGAGGGGGGAACACTGAAGCTTTCTTT. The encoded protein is CASSEWGGGNTEAFF.